This TCR beta chain derives from a study of cytomegalovirus exposure and HLA in healthy donors. About this clone itself: Antigen: not known.

There are 13 residues in the CDR3. The V gene lost 5 bases and the J gene lost 7 bases, with 15 bases spanning the gap. Per germline, CDR1 SQVTM and CDR2 ANQGSEA. Researchers ran the PCR with 60 Vbeta and 13 Jbeta primers. TCRdb's copy holds only in-frame clones and misses some; the assay was immunoSEQ multiplex PCR. In the table there are about 100,000 clones, approximately 80% of which are singletons. Overall study findings and caveats: According to the study, roughly 160 TCR beta chains were cytomegalovirus-associated. In a later analysis, about 17,000 TCR beta sequences were associated with HLA alleles at 0.05 false discovery rate. The presence/absence work took it that sequencing depth was about the same across donors.

The chain employs TRBV29-1 and TRBJ2-1; a possible D gene is TRBD2 (5 bases). The receptor was derived from a woman between 18 and 29 years old in good health and CMV-seronegative. The sample consisted of PBMCs. CDR3 DNA: TGCAGCGTTCTCTGGAGCGGCGTTAATGAGCAGTTCTTC. It translates to CSVLWSGVNEQFF.